One sample yielded the 2 T cell receptor beta chains listed below, sequenced in a study of shared clonotypes between healthy human individuals. Profiling relied on immunoSEQ multiplex PCR, and the TCRdb table lists in-frame clones only, not all of them. The data contain 1.4 million to 1.5 million clones, roughly 97% of them seen just once; the ten biggest clones take up 0.95% to 1.5%. Sequencing was performed on naive CD4+ T cells sorted from blood. Specified subset: CD45RA+ positively selected. These receptors were obtained from a man younger than 40 in good health.

CDR3: CASSFGAQGNTIYF. DNA for the CDR3: TGCGCCAGCAGCTTCGGGGCCCAGGGAAACACCATATATTTT. This chain joins TRBV5-1 and TRBJ1-3; D perhaps matches TRBD1 (5 bases). This CDR3 comprises 14 residues. CDR1 is SGHRS and CDR2 is YFSETQ in the germline V gene. With 2 bases removed from V and 4 bases from J, the gap between germline ends came to 10 bases.

The chain has TRBV28 and TRBJ2-7; D may be TRBD1 (6 bases). CDR1 and CDR2 from the germline V gene are MDHEN and SYDVKM. V gave up 8 bases and J gave up 4 bases, with 15 bases separating them. This CDR3 spans 13 amino acids. CDR3 sequence: CASRTGIVYEQYF. The CDR3 DNA follows: TGTGCCAGCCGCACAGGGATCGTATACGAGCAGTACTTC.